The rows below give T cell receptor beta chains drawn from one sample of a study of T cell responses to AZD1222 COVID-19 vaccine. Using immunoSEQ multiplex PCR, the repertoire was profiled, and TCRdb retains in-frame clones only, with some absent. The data contain approximately 68,000 clones, around nine tenths of them singletons. The sequencing used peripheral blood, collected on day 0 of AZD1222 vaccination. These receptors were collected from an adult in good health. CDR3s include the opening cysteine and the closing phenylalanine or tryptophan. A D gene is named only where the DNA matches it firmly. Size tells how often a clone was seen (once, few, many) or the class of an expanded clone, and some rows leave it out.

V gene	D gene	J gene	clone size	CDR3 DNA	CDR3 protein
TRBV30	TRBD1	TRBJ1-1	NA	TGTGCCTGGTCGCAGGGGGACCCGAACACTGAAGCTTTCTTT	CAWSQGDPNTEAFF
TRBV9	TRBD2	TRBJ2-3	NA	TGTGCCAGCAGCGTAGTTACTAGCGGGGGGCAGTATTTT	CASSVVTSGGQYF
TRBV27	TRBD2	TRBJ2-7	NA	TGTGCCAGCAGTGGGGGGACTAGCGGGTCAACCTACGAGCAGTACTTC	CASSGGTSGSTYEQYF
TRBV9	NA	TRBJ1-1	NA	TGTGCCAGCAGCGTAGTTGCAGAGAACACTGAAGCTTTCTTT	CASSVVAENTEAFF
TRBV10-3	NA	TRBJ1-1	NA	TGTGCCATCTCCCCCCCACCCCCCACTGAAGCTTTCTTT	CAISPPPPTEAFF
TRBV5-1	NA	TRBJ2-3	few	TGCGCCAGCAGCTTGACGGGCCGTCAAGATACGCAGTATTTT	CASSLTGRQDTQYF
TRBV19	NA	TRBJ1-2	NA	TGTGCCAGTAGTATAAACGGAGGCTACACCTTC	CASSINGGYTF
TRBV27	TRBD2	TRBJ2-1	NA	TGTGCCAGCAGACCTTGGACTAGCGGGGGCAATGAGCAGTTCTTC	CASRPWTSGGNEQFF
TRBV18	TRBD2	TRBJ2-3	NA	TGTGCCAGCTCAGCCGGACTAGCGGGGGCCGGGGGCACAGATACGCAGTATTTT	CASSAGLAGAGGTDTQYF
TRBV2	NA	TRBJ1-3	NA	TGTGCCAGCAACCGACAGCCTGGAAACACCATATATTTT	CASNRQPGNTIYF
TRBV11-2	NA	TRBJ2-5	few	TGTGCCAGCAGCTTAAGGCAGCCTCAAGAGACCCAGTACTTC	CASSLRQPQETQYF
TRBV29-1	NA	TRBJ1-5	NA	TGCAGCGTTGAAGGCAGGGAGGGTCAGCCCCAGCATTTT	CSVEGREGQPQHF
TRBV5-4	NA	TRBJ2-7	NA	TGTGCCAGCAGCTGGGGAACAGTCCCCCGAGGCGAGCAGTACTTC	CASSWGTVPRGEQYF
TRBV5-6	TRBD1	TRBJ1-2	NA	TGTGCCAGCAGCTTTAGGGACAGGGGAATCTATGGCTACACCTTC	CASSFRDRGIYGYTF
TRBV29-1	NA	TRBJ2-6	few	TGCAGCGTTACCTTCAACGCTGGGGCCAACGTCCTGACTTTC	CSVTFNAGANVLTF
TRBV7-3	NA	TRBJ2-4	NA	TGTGCCAGCAGCCTTATTGGGATTCAGTACTTC	CASSLIGIQYF
TRBV4-1	NA	TRBJ1-5	NA	TGCGCCAGCAGCCACAGGGAGAGCAATCAGCCCCAGCATTTT	CASSHRESNQPQHF
TRBV5-1	TRBD1	TRBJ1-3	NA	TGCGCCAGCAGCTTGGGTGGGACAGCCTCTGGAAACACCATATATTTT	CASSLGGTASGNTIYF
TRBV27	TRBD2	TRBJ2-3	NA	TGTGCCAGCAGTCCTCTCCGAGCTAGCGGGCTCACAGATACGCAGTATTTT	CASSPLRASGLTDTQYF
TRBV30	NA	TRBJ2-7	NA	TGTGCCTGGAGTATCGGGAACGAGCAGTACTTC	CAWSIGNEQYF
TRBV5-1	NA	TRBJ1-5	NA	TGCGCCAGCAGTTATGACAGCGGTTCCCAGCCCCAGCATTTT	CASSYDSGSQPQHF
TRBV19	NA	TRBJ1-1	NA	TGTGCCAGTAGTACCCTTGGCATGAACACTGAAGCTTTCTTT	CASSTLGMNTEAFF
TRBV2	NA	TRBJ2-7	once	TGTGCCAGCAGTGAAGGGTACGAGCAGTACTTC	CASSEGYEQYF
TRBV18	NA	TRBJ1-6	NA	TGTGCCAGCTCCAACCAGCAGGGAGAAGGTTCACCCCTCCACTTT	CASSNQQGEGSPLHF
TRBV25-1	NA	TRBJ2-2	NA	TGTGCCAGCAGTGTTGGGCGGGCCTCGAACACCGGGGAGCTGTTTTTT	CASSVGRASNTGELFF
TRBV9	NA	TRBJ1-6	NA	TGTGCCAGCAGCCCAAAACCGACCGGGGCCCTCCACTTT	CASSPKPTGALHF
TRBV19	TRBD1	TRBJ2-2	once	TGTGCCAGTAGTCCGGGGACAGGGGGCTTATCGAACACCGGGGAGCTGTTTTTT	CASSPGTGGLSNTGELFF
TRBV2	NA	TRBJ2-1	NA	TGTGCCAGCAGCCCTGGACGCGGAGGGGCTGAGCAGTTCTTC	CASSPGRGGAEQFF
TRBV15	TRBD2	TRBJ2-4	NA	TGTGCCACCAGCAGAGATCTGGCGGGGGGAAAGCTAGCCAAAAACATTCAGTACTTC	CATSRDLAGGKLAKNIQYF
TRBV19	NA	TRBJ1-3	NA	TGTGCCAGTAGTGATGAGCGAGGGGGCTCTGGAAACACCATATATTTT	CASSDERGGSGNTIYF
TRBV12-3/TRBV12-4	NA	TRBJ1-1	NA	TGTGCCAGCAGTTTTCAGACGAACACTGAAGCTTTCTTT	CASSFQTNTEAFF
TRBV19	NA	TRBJ1-2	NA	TGTGCCAGTAGTATCTACTATGGCTACACCTTC	CASSIYYGYTF
TRBV7-3	NA	TRBJ1-2	NA	TGTGCCAGCAGCCCCACCCTAGGGGAGCACTACACCTTC	CASSPTLGEHYTF
TRBV5-6	TRBD1	TRBJ2-2	NA	TGTGCCAGCAGCTGGGACAGGGACACCGGGGAGCTGTTTTTT	CASSWDRDTGELFF
TRBV14	NA	TRBJ2-3	NA	TGTGCCAGCAGCCGGTTCATTGGGACAGATACGCAGTATTTT	CASSRFIGTDTQYF